This TCR beta chain emerged from a study of response to subunit inactivated influenza vaccine. This clonotype occurred many times. The antigen remains undetermined. Broader study findings: Authors suggested few new T cells are recruited by each seasonal influenza vaccination.

TCRdb processed the RT-PCR reads anew with MiXCR; each CDR3 protein has one entry. In the table there are under 550,000 distinct CDR3 sequences, approximately 7.8% of which are singletons. The sequence was collected from a man aged 50-75 years who received an inactivated influenza vaccine. Material: PBMCs from blood, obtained roughly 24 months after vaccination.

The CDR3 DNA reads TGTGCCAGCAGCTTAGCGAGTATCTCGCCTCCTTGGACCCAGTACTTC. Translated: CASSLASISPPWTQYF. The chain is built from TRBV7-2 and TRBJ2-5, with D uncertain. V was clipped by 0 bases and J by 7 bases, with 18 bases between them. CDR1 SGHTA and CDR2 FQGNSA come from the germline V gene. The CDR3 spans 16 residues.